Each of the 21 T cell receptor beta chains below was sequenced from the same sample in a study of response to subunit inactivated influenza vaccine. TCRdb re-called the RT-PCR reads with MiXCR, one entry per CDR3 protein. The sample has roughly 650,000 distinct CDR3 sequences, around 13% seen once. Sequenced here: PBMCs from blood, sampled less than 15 days before vaccination. The origin of the receptors is a man aged 50 or older who received an inactivated influenza vaccine.

This clonotype has a count of ten or more. The V and J genes are TRBV5-1 and TRBJ1-1; perhaps TRBD1 as D (6 bases). Looked up from germline, CDR1 is SGHRS and CDR2 is YFSETQ. This CDR3 has 14 amino acids. V lost 0 bases, J lost 1 base, and 7 bases lay in between. The CDR3: CASSLEQGNTEAFF. Written as DNA, the CDR3 is TGCGCCAGCAGCTTGGAACAGGGGAACACTGAAGCTTTCTTT.

V gene TRBV20-1 combines with J gene TRBJ2-1; weak D call: TRBD1 (6 bases). Trimming removed 2 bases at V and 15 bases at J, with 20 bases between. CDR3 length equals 13 residues. CDR1 is DFQATT, CDR2 SNEGSKA, per germline (reference sequence). The CDR3 spells CSARNRDPQGGFF. The CDR3 DNA is TGCAGTGCTAGAAACCGGGACCCCCAAGGGGGGTTCTTC.

The chain couples TRBV10-3 to TRBJ2-2; D may be TRBD1 or TRBD2 (5 bases each). Germline lookup yields CDR1 ENHRY and CDR2 SYGVKD. Trimming pared 11 bases from V and 2 bases from J, leaving 15 bases between. CDR3 length: 14 amino acids. CDR3 region: CAARWDQNTGELFF. The CDR3 nucleotides are TGTGCCGCCCGGTGGGACCAAAACACCGGGGAGCTGTTTTTT.

This chain joins TRBV5-1 and TRBJ2-3, with D perhaps matching TRBD1 (5 bases). Trimming removed 4 bases from V and 4 bases from J, with 16 bases in between. The CDR3 loop spans 15 amino acids. Germline CDR1 SGHRS, CDR2 YFSETQ. The CDR3 bases are TGCGCCAGCAGCCTCGACAGTCGCGGACCAGATACGCAGTATTTT. This codes for CASSLDSRGPDTQYF. Combining the CDR3 with reference TRBV5-1 and TRBJ2-3 gives the whole variable domain KAGVTQTPRYLIKTRGQQVTLSCSPISGHRSVSWYQQTPGQGLQFLFEYFSETQRNKGNFPGRFSGRQFSNSRSEMNVSTLELGDSALYLCASSLDSRGPDTQYFGPGTRLTVL.

The chain recombines TRBV5-1 with TRBJ2-7; 7 bases line up with TRBD2. The germline V gene encodes CDR1 SGHRS and CDR2 YFSETQ. V shed 1 base, J shed 5 bases, and the junction held 6 bases outside the gene matches. The CDR3 covers 14 residues. In DNA form, the CDR3 reads TGCGCCAGCAGCTTGTCCCCGCGGGAGAACGAGCAGTACTTC. Protein: CASSLSPRENEQYF.

At least ten counts were recorded for this clonotype. V usage is TRBV5-1 and J usage is TRBJ2-3, with a tentative D call TRBD1 (6 bases). CDR1 and CDR2 (germline): SGHRS, YFSETQ. This CDR3 comprises 15 residues. The germline V and J ends were trimmed by 5 bases and 6 bases, with 19 bases remaining between them. This CDR3 is CASSRDNSPGDTQYF. CDR3 DNA: TGCGCCAGCAGTCGGGACAACTCCCCGGGGGATACGCAGTATTTT.

This clonotype was counted only a few times. A read error may produce the germline difference seen at one junction end. The rearrangement uses TRBV7-7 and TRBJ2-5; 9 bases are shared with TRBD1. Germline CDR1 and CDR2: SSHAT and FNYEAQ (reference sequence). The CDR3 is 14 residues long. The CDR3 DNA follows: TGTGCTAGCAGCCAATCGGACAGGGGACAGACCCAGTACTTC. Translation: CASSQSDRGQTQYF.

The chain uses TRBV20-1 and TRBJ1-1, with a tentative D call TRBD1 (5 bases). The CDR3 is made up of 16 amino acids. V was shortened by 1 base and J by 2 bases, with 17 bases between the two germline ends. Germline CDR1 DFQATT, CDR2 SNEGSKA (reference sequence). CDR3 DNA sequence: TGCAGTGCTAGAGTAGGTGGCAGTGGGGCCAACACTGAAGCTTTCTTT. It encodes CSARVGGSGANTEAFF.

The table lists this clonotype with a few counts. Germline is not matched at one junction end, which may reflect a read error. The chain links TRBV20-1 to TRBJ2-5; 7 bases match TRBD2. The CDR3 contains 13 residues. Germline CDR1 is DFQATT and CDR2 is SNEGSKA (reference sequence). The CDR3 is CSPREGREETQYF. In nucleotides, the CDR3 is TGCAGTCCTAGGGAAGGGAGGGAAGAGACCCAGTACTTC.

This clonotype was counted between two and nine times. The CDR3 loop reads CASSEGGTVYEQFF. In DNA, the CDR3 is TGTGCCAGCAGCGAGGGCGGAACCGTTTATGAGCAGTTCTTC. The chain employs TRBV7-3 and TRBJ2-1, with TRBD2 as a possible D gene (5 bases). Germline V lookup: CDR1 SGHTA, CDR2 FQGTGA. V was pared by 5 bases and J by 8 bases, with 16 bases between. CDR3 size: 14 residues.

The rearrangement uses TRBV23-1 and TRBJ2-4, with 7 bases identical to TRBD1. Being an ORF, TRBV23-1 has a function that is uncertain. Trimming removed 4 bases from V and 4 bases from J; junction bases left unmatched: 13. There are 17 residues in the CDR3. The CDR3 sequence: CASSPRFRGGKKNIQYF. CDR3 in DNA: TGCGCCAGCAGTCCCCGGTTTAGAGGGGGCAAAAAAAACATTCAGTACTTC.

This clonotype was counted once. The CDR3 protein is CASSVAENVVPNEQFF. For the CDR3, the DNA is TGTGCCAGCAGCGTCGCAGAAAATGTCGTGCCCAATGAGCAGTTCTTC. This chain connects TRBV7-9 to TRBJ2-1, with D hard to call. Trimming cost V 5 bases and J 6 bases, with 20 bases left between them. CDR3 length: 16 amino acids. CDR1 and CDR2 from the germline V gene are SEHNR and FQNEAQ (reference sequence).

This chain joins TRBV12-3 or TRBV12-4 and TRBJ1-1; D is undetermined. Trimming left V 7 bases short and J 1 base short, with 19 bases between. The CDR3 is 16 amino acids. CDR3 DNA: TGTGCCAGCACCCTCGGGTTAGGACGGTCGAACACTGAAGCTTTCTTT. This translates into CASTLGLGRSNTEAFF.

The chain joins TRBV11-2 to TRBJ1-2; 8 bases agree with TRBD1. CDR1 SGHAT and CDR2 FQNNGV come from the germline V gene. The CDR3 sequence is 15 residues long. The V and J ends lost 4 bases and 6 bases, in that order; junction bases with no gene match: 10. The DNA for the CDR3 is TGTGCCAGCAGCTCTACCTACGGGACAGGAGATGGCTACACCTTC. Translated, it gives CASSSTYGTGDGYTF.

The table lists this clonotype with many counts. This chain joins TRBV5-6 and TRBJ2-2; 9 nucleotides agree with TRBD1. The V and J ends lost 3 bases and 4 bases, in that order; junction bases with no gene match: 7. The CDR3 has 16 amino acids. CDR1 and CDR2 (germline): SGHDT, YYEEEE. CDR3 protein: CASSSNGDRVTGELFF. DNA for the CDR3: TGTGCCAGCAGCTCAAATGGGGACAGGGTCACCGGGGAGCTGTTTTTT. The entire variable domain, with the rest obtained from reference TRBV5-6 and TRBJ2-2, is as follows: DAGVTQSPTHLIKTRGQQVTLRCSPKSGHDTVSWYQQALGQGPQFIFQYYEEEERQRGNFPDRFSGHQFPNYSSELNVNALLLGDSALYLCASSSNGDRVTGELFFGEGSRLTVL.

This clonotype was seen many times. The chain uses TRBV7-9 and TRBJ2-5; no definite D call. Trimming took off 4 bases at V and 3 bases at J, with 6 bases between the two ends. The germline V gene encodes CDR1 SEHNR and CDR2 FQNEAQ (reference sequence). The CDR3 runs 12 residues. CDR3 sequence reads: CASSSVEETQYF. CDR3 DNA: TGTGCCAGCAGCTCCGTTGAAGAGACCCAGTACTTC.

This clonotype was seen at least ten times. V usage is TRBV6-2 or TRBV6-3 and J usage is TRBJ1-5; D gene uncertain. The CDR3 has 14 residues. Looked up from germline, CDR1 is MNHEY and CDR2 is SVGEGT. Deletions cut 2 bases from V and 1 base from J, with 6 bases between. The CDR3 spells CASSYIGSNQPQHF. The CDR3 DNA follows: TGTGCCAGCAGTTACATCGGAAGCAATCAGCCCCAGCATTTT.

The chain employs TRBV7-9 and TRBJ2-1; D could derive from TRBD1 or TRBD2 (5 bases each). The CDR3 sequence is 14 residues long. CDR1 SEHNR and CDR2 FQNEAQ come from the germline V gene (reference sequence). V lost 2 bases and J lost 10, with 15 bases in between. The CDR3 DNA follows: TGTGCCAGCAGCTTATTGGTAAGGGACCACGAGCAGTTCTTC. As protein: CASSLLVRDHEQFF.

CDR3 nucleotides: TGTGCCAGCAGTTTTAGAGGCCTGACGGGCTACACCTTC. Protein sequence: CASSFRGLTGYTF. The chain joins TRBV27 to TRBJ1-2; D call uncertain. V was cut by 3 bases and J by 8 bases, with 13 bases left in between. There are 13 residues in the CDR3. Germline-derived CDR1 and CDR2 are MNHEY and SMNVEV (reference sequence).

The chain uses TRBV14 and TRBJ2-1; TRBD1 is a possible D gene (5 bases). V was trimmed by 3 bases and J by 10 bases, leaving 19 bases between them. CDR1 and CDR2 (germline): SGHDN, FVKESK. The CDR3 has 15 residues. The CDR3 nucleotides are TGTGCCAGCAGCCAGGGGATTAAGACAGCCGAAGAGCAGTTCTTC. Amino acid sequence: CASSQGIKTAEEQFF.

The gene calls are TRBV11-2 and TRBJ2-3; D possibly corresponds to TRBD1 (5 bases). Germline CDR1 SGHAT, CDR2 FQNNGV. Trimming shortened V by 4 bases and J by 6 bases, and 14 bases separated the two germline ends. The CDR3 sequence is 14 residues long. CDR3: CASSWGRVWDTQYF. CDR3 DNA sequence: TGTGCCAGCAGCTGGGGCAGAGTTTGGGATACGCAGTATTTT.